A selection of T cell receptor beta chains follows, all from one sample in a study of blood T cell repertoires in COVID-19. The method was immunoSEQ multiplex PCR; TCRdb's version includes in-frame clones alone and lacks a portion of them. The table lists roughly 70,000 clones, about 80% of them singletons. Material for sequencing was peripheral blood. All receptors derive from a woman aged 70-85 years with acute or convalescent COVID-19. Each CDR3 is given with its conserved first and last residue. D genes are given only for firm matches. Not every row has a clone size; where given, it reads once, few, many or a size class.

V	size	D	J	DNA	CDR3
TRBV19	once	NA	TRBJ1-4	TGTGCCAGTACCCCTTATTCGGGGTTGAATGAAAAACTGTTTTTT	CASTPYSGLNEKLFF
TRBV7-2	NA	NA	TRBJ1-6	TGTGCCAGCACAAGGGGACTGTCTAAGAGCTCCTATAATTCACCCCTCCACTTT	CASTRGLSKSSYNSPLHF
TRBV5-1	NA	NA	TRBJ1-4	TGCGCCAGCAGTATGGCCTGGCCCCGGGCTAATGAAAAACTGTTTTTT	CASSMAWPRANEKLFF
TRBV11-2	NA	NA	TRBJ2-2	TGTGCCAGCAGCCTATCTAATTTAGGGGCCGGGGAGCTGTTTTTT	CASSLSNLGAGELFF
TRBV27	NA	NA	TRBJ1-2	TGTGCCAGCGGACGGGGAACTATGGATAGCTACACCTTC	CASGRGTMDSYTF
TRBV6-4	NA	TRBD1	TRBJ1-2	TGTGCCAGCAGTGCGTTCGGGACAGGGAATGGCTACACCTTC	CASSAFGTGNGYTF
TRBV9	few	TRBD1	TRBJ1-3	TGTGCCAGCAGCGTATACGACAGGGCCCCCTCTGGAAACACCATATATTTT	CASSVYDRAPSGNTIYF
TRBV5-1	NA	NA	TRBJ1-5	TGCGCCAGCAGCTCGGACGGGGATCAGCCCCAGCATTTT	CASSSDGDQPQHF
TRBV2	NA	TRBD2	TRBJ2-7	TGTGCCAGCAGTGACGTCGGGAGGGACGAGCAGTACTTC	CASSDVGRDEQYF
TRBV28	NA	NA	TRBJ1-1	TGTGCCAGCAGCCCCAGGACTGCCTTCCGAGCTTTCTTT	CASSPRTAFRAFF
TRBV19	NA	TRBD1	TRBJ2-4	TGTGCCAGTAGTGGAACAGGGGGCCGGGCCAAAAACATTCAGTACTTC	CASSGTGGRAKNIQYF
TRBV7-2	once	TRBD2	TRBJ2-5	TGTGCCAGCAGCTTATCGGACTTGGGACTAGCGAGAGAGACCCAGTACTTC	CASSLSDLGLARETQYF
TRBV29-1	NA	TRBD2	TRBJ2-7	TGCAGCGCTTCTAGCGGGAGCGGTTACGAGCAGTACTTC	CSASSGSGYEQYF
TRBV5-1	NA	TRBD1	TRBJ1-2	TGCGCCAGCAGCTTGGGAGGGACAGATCGACGTGGGGGCTACACCTTC	CASSLGGTDRRGGYTF
TRBV25-1	NA	NA	TRBJ1-1	TGTGCCAGCAGTGATGACAGGAACACTGAAGCTTTCTTT	CASSDDRNTEAFF
TRBV6-2/TRBV6-3	NA	NA	TRBJ2-4	TGTGCCAGCAGTTACCGGCCTAACAGTGGGAAAAACATTCAGTACTTC	CASSYRPNSGKNIQYF
TRBV5-6	NA	NA	TRBJ2-2	TGTGCCAGCAGCTTGGTACTAGCTACTGGGGAGCTGTTTTTT	CASSLVLATGELFF
TRBV9	NA	TRBD1	TRBJ1-5	TGTGCCAGCAGCCCCCACGAGGGGGCGAATCAGCCCCAGCATTTT	CASSPHEGANQPQHF
TRBV11-2	NA	TRBD1	TRBJ2-7	TGTGCCAGCAGCCCGACAGGGAGCTCCTACGAGCAGTACTTC	CASSPTGSSYEQYF
TRBV30	NA	TRBD2	TRBJ2-2	TGTGCCTGGAACTTCGAGCTAGCGGGAGCGGGCACCGGGGAGCTGTTTTTT	CAWNFELAGAGTGELFF
TRBV5-1	once	TRBD1	TRBJ1-4	TGCGCCAGCAGCACCGGGACAGGGAATGAAAAACTGTTTTTT	CASSTGTGNEKLFF
TRBV19	few	TRBD1	TRBJ2-1	TGTGCCAGTAGTATCCTAAGGACAGGGGGCCATGAGCAGTTCTTC	CASSILRTGGHEQFF
TRBV28	NA	NA	TRBJ1-4	TGTGCCAGTGGGGGGGCAACTAATGAAAAACTGTTTTTT	CASGGATNEKLFF
TRBV29-1	few	NA	TRBJ2-1	TGCAGCGTCTTGGGTGTGACAGGTTCCTACAATGAGCAGTTCTTC	CSVLGVTGSYNEQFF
TRBV4-1	NA	NA	TRBJ2-7	TGCGCCAGCAGCCAGGAAGTAAGGGGGTCCTCCTACGAGCAGTACTTC	CASSQEVRGSSYEQYF
TRBV28	many	NA	TRBJ1-3	TGTGCCAGCAGTTTATTCTGGGGGCGAGGTAGAAACACCATATATTTT	CASSLFWGRGRNTIYF
TRBV15	few	TRBD1	TRBJ2-7	TGTGCCACCAGCAGAGATCTGCCGGGACAGGGGGTATACGAGCAGTACTTC	CATSRDLPGQGVYEQYF
TRBV19	NA	NA	TRBJ1-1	TGTGCCAGTGGGCTCGTAAGGGGGAACACTGAAGCTTTCTTT	CASGLVRGNTEAFF
TRBV7-6	NA	NA	TRBJ2-3	TGTGCCAGCAGCTACCCAGACAGGCCTCTCACAGATACGCAGTATTTT	CASSYPDRPLTDTQYF
TRBV6-5	NA	NA	TRBJ2-6	TGTGCCAGCCGGGACTCTGGGGCCAACGTCCTGACTTTC	CASRDSGANVLTF
TRBV28	NA	TRBD2	TRBJ2-1	TGTGCCAGCAGCCCTCGGGGAGGGGCCTACAATGAGCAGTTCTTC	CASSPRGGAYNEQFF
TRBV30	NA	NA	TRBJ1-1	TGTGCCTGGTGGCCGGGTGCGGGTAGGGCTTTCTTT	CAWWPGAGRAFF
TRBV6-1	NA	NA	TRBJ1-2	TGTGCCAGCACCGCAGGGCCCACGGGCGGCTACACCTTC	CASTAGPTGGYTF
TRBV6-2/TRBV6-3	NA	NA	TRBJ1-3	TGTGCCAGCAGTTACTCCGGCGGTGGAGGCACCATATATTTT	CASSYSGGGGTIYF
TRBV7-2	few	TRBD2	TRBJ2-1	TGTGCCAGCAGCTTAGCGCGGCTAGCGGGGGGAGCTGGCTACAATGAGCAGTTCTTC	CASSLARLAGGAGYNEQFF
TRBV29-1	NA	TRBD1	TRBJ2-1	TGCAGCCTCGCCGGGACAGGGGCTACAAATGAGCAGTTCTTC	CSLAGTGATNEQFF
TRBV5-1	few	TRBD1	TRBJ1-2	TGCGCCAGCAGCCCCGGGACAGAGTATGGCTACACCTTC	CASSPGTEYGYTF
TRBV11-2	NA	NA	TRBJ1-5	TGTGCCAGCAGCTTAGGGGGAAGAGGGCAGCCCCAGCATTTT	CASSLGGRGQPQHF
TRBV28	NA	TRBD1	TRBJ2-7	TGTGCCAGCAGTTTAATAATGTTGACCGGGACAGGGGACCACGAGCAGTACTTC	CASSLIMLTGTGDHEQYF
TRBV9	few	NA	TRBJ1-5	TGTGCCAGCAGCGTCGACCTCAGCGCGGGGCAGCCCCAGCATTTT	CASSVDLSAGQPQHF
TRBV29-1	NA	TRBD1	TRBJ1-2	TGCAGCGTTGAGGGCATCGAGGGGGCTGTCACCTTC	CSVEGIEGAVTF
TRBV4-1	NA	TRBD1	TRBJ1-3	TGCGCCAGCAGCCAAGATAGGACAGGGGGAAACACCATATATTTT	CASSQDRTGGNTIYF
TRBV7-2	NA	NA	TRBJ1-2	TGTGCCAGCAGCTTAGAGGCGGGTGTACTTAATGGCTACACCTTC	CASSLEAGVLNGYTF
TRBV4-1	NA	NA	TRBJ1-3	TGCGCCAGCAGCCAAGAGAGGGCGAGCTCTGGAAACACCATATATTTT	CASSQERASSGNTIYF
TRBV7-8	NA	NA	TRBJ2-1	TGTGCCAGCAACTTAGGAGAGCACAATGAGCAGTTCTTC	CASNLGEHNEQFF
TRBV5-6	few	TRBD2	TRBJ2-1	TGTGCCAGCAGCTTGATCCTAGCGGAAAATGAGCAGTTCTTC	CASSLILAENEQFF
TRBV2	NA	TRBD1	TRBJ1-2	TGTGCCAGCAGTGGCGGAGGGACAGACAATGGCTACACCTTC	CASSGGGTDNGYTF
TRBV5-6	NA	TRBD1	TRBJ1-2	TGTGCCAGCCTGACAGGGGCCTCCTATGGCTACACCTTC	CASLTGASYGYTF
TRBV29-1	NA	NA	TRBJ2-3	TGCAGCGTTGTGGGCCCGTCCACAGATACGCAGTATTTT	CSVVGPSTDTQYF
TRBV6-5	NA	TRBD1	TRBJ1-6	TGTGCCAGCCTAGGGGGCGGTAATTCACCCCTCCACTTT	CASLGGGNSPLHF
TRBV7-9	NA	TRBD1	TRBJ2-1	TGTGCCAGCAGCAAGGACAGGGTTGGGGGTGAGCAGTTCTTC	CASSKDRVGGEQFF
TRBV6-6	NA	NA	TRBJ1-3	TGTGCCAGCAGTTTGGGACTGTCCGGCTCTGGAAACACCATATATTTT	CASSLGLSGSGNTIYF
TRBV18	once	NA	TRBJ1-5	TGTGCCAGCTCACCATCACAGGGTAATCAGCCCCAGCATTTT	CASSPSQGNQPQHF
TRBV27	NA	TRBD1	TRBJ1-3	TGTGCCAGCAGTATGGACAGGGCCGGGGGAAACACCATATATTTT	CASSMDRAGGNTIYF
TRBV28	NA	NA	TRBJ1-3	TGTGCCAGCAGCCCAGGGTCTCTCTCTGGAAACACCATATATTTT	CASSPGSLSGNTIYF
TRBV25-1	few	TRBD1	TRBJ2-2	TGTGCCAGCAGAAGACAGGGGAACACCGGGGAGCTGTTTTTT	CASRRQGNTGELFF
TRBV29-1	NA	TRBD1	TRBJ2-7	TGCAGCGTTCAGGTTGGTACAGGGGGCTCCTACGAGCAGTACTTC	CSVQVGTGGSYEQYF
TRBV5-4	NA	TRBD2	TRBJ2-2	TGTGCCAGCAGCCCCGGGGGGGGAGGGTCAATCGCGGAGCTGTTTTTT	CASSPGGGGSIAELFF
TRBV7-9	NA	TRBD2	TRBJ2-6	TGTGCCAGCAGCTTAGGCGGGGGGCACGGGGCCAACGTCCTGACTTTC	CASSLGGGHGANVLTF